What follows describes a single T cell receptor (beta chain). Its target is not known. In the same sample, other DNA sequences code for this CDR3. The sample is drawn from a study of graft-versus-host responses after intestinal transplantation. V dropped 2 bases and J dropped 2; count of bases not matched to a gene: 5. CDR3 length: 16 amino acids. Germline values: CDR1 MNHEY, CDR2 SVGAGI. The protocol was immunoSEQ multiplex PCR, while the TCRdb copy is restricted to in-frame clones and leaves out a portion. The sample includes approximately 90,000 clones, 88% of them seen just once. The specimen comprised unstimulated CD4+ T cells sorted from spleen or lymph node cells, sampled before transplant. The V call is TRBV6-5, the J call TRBJ2-7; the match to TRBD2 covers 11 bases. The TCR was taken from a human donor who was the organ donor for an intestinal transplant. The CDR3 sequence: CASSYQGTSGPYEQYF. CDR3 bases: TGTGCCAGCAGTTACCAGGGGACTAGCGGACCCTACGAGCAGTACTTC.